Listed below are T cell receptor beta chains from one sample, sequenced in a study of post-analysis software for immune sequencing data. TCRdb called the PCR reads again in MiXCR, with one record for every CDR3 protein. The table lists about 460,000 distinct CDR3 sequences, 45% of them singletons. The sequenced sample consisted of blood. These receptors were taken from a girl between 10 and 17 years old with multiple sclerosis. Each CDR3 is given with its conserved first and last residue. Fields, in order: CDR3 DNA, CDR3 protein, J gene, clone size, V gene, D gene. D genes are given only for firm matches. Not every row has a clone size; where given, it reads once, few, many or a size class.

TGCAGTGCTAGAGAAATACAGGGCAACCAGTACTTC CSAREIQGNQYF TRBJ2-7 few TRBV20-1 NA
TGTGCCAGCAGCAAGGGGACAGGTGATGGCTACACCTTC CASSKGTGDGYTF TRBJ1-2 NA TRBV3-1 TRBD1
TGTGCCAGCAGCTTAGGGGGGGGACCGAGAATCTATGGCTACACCTTC CASSLGGGPRIYGYTF TRBJ1-2 NA TRBV7-2 NA
TGTGCCAGCAGTGGAGTAGCGGGAGGGCAAGAGACCCAGTACTTC CASSGVAGGQETQYF TRBJ2-5 few TRBV27 TRBD2
TGCAGTGCTAGAACCCCTCAAGCCCTGGTGCAGTTCTTC CSARTPQALVQFF TRBJ2-1 few TRBV20-1 NA
TGTGCCGGTAGTATACTTGGCACCTCCGGGGAGTCACCCCTCCACTTT CAGSILGTSGESPLHF TRBJ1-6 NA TRBV19 NA
TGTGCCAGCAGCTTAGCCTTTCGGAGCTCTGGGGCCAACGTCCTGACTTTC CASSLAFRSSGANVLTF TRBJ2-6 few TRBV7-9 NA
TGCGCCAGCAGCATACCCGGTCAGGCGGGAGGGAATGAGCAGTTCTTC CASSIPGQAGGNEQFF TRBJ2-1 NA TRBV5-1 TRBD2
TGTGCCAGCAGTCGAGACAGGGTTGGTGAGCAGTTCTTC CASSRDRVGEQFF TRBJ2-1 NA TRBV6-5 TRBD1
TGCAGTGCTAGACCAAGCGGGAGGGGCTACAATGAGCAGTTCTTC CSARPSGRGYNEQFF TRBJ2-1 NA TRBV20-1 TRBD2
TGTGCCATCGTGGGACAACCGAACACTGAAGCTTTCTTT CAIVGQPNTEAFF TRBJ1-1 NA TRBV10-3 NA
TGTGCCAGCAGCAAAGTTGATTCCAGCGGGGAGTCGGATACGCAGTATTTT CASSKVDSSGESDTQYF TRBJ2-3 NA TRBV21-1 NA
TGCAGTGCTAGTACTAGCGGGTGGTACGGGGAGCTGTTTTTT CSASTSGWYGELFF TRBJ2-2 NA TRBV20-1 TRBD2
TGTGCCAGCAGCTGGGCGAGACAGGGGCTGTATGGCTACACCTTC CASSWARQGLYGYTF TRBJ1-2 NA TRBV7-9 TRBD1
TGTGCTAGCAGCTCTGGACCGAACACTGAAGCTTTCTTT CASSSGPNTEAFF TRBJ1-1 NA TRBV7-7 NA
TGCGCCAGCAGCTCTTCACAGGGGGCGGCGATAGGAGAGACCCAGTACTTC CASSSSQGAAIGETQYF TRBJ2-5 NA TRBV5-1 TRBD1
TGTGCCAGCAGCTCGGTCGGTGGCGGGCAAACCACCTACGAGCAGTACTTC CASSSVGGGQTTYEQYF TRBJ2-7 NA TRBV11-2 NA
TGTGCCAGCAGTTCCCAGGGAACACGGGGATCCTACGAGCAGTACTTC CASSSQGTRGSYEQYF TRBJ2-7 few TRBV12-3/TRBV12-4 NA
TGTGCCAGCACACGAGACACCACAACCTACAATGAGCAGTTCTTC CASTRDTTTYNEQFF TRBJ2-1 few TRBV7-2 NA
TGTGCCATCAGTGATCAGGGGTCCCAAGAGACCCAGTACTTC CAISDQGSQETQYF TRBJ2-5 NA TRBV10-3 NA
TGTGCCAGCAGCCACCCCGGGACTAGCGGACACAATGAGCAGTTCTTC CASSHPGTSGHNEQFF TRBJ2-1 NA TRBV12-3/TRBV12-4 TRBD2
TGTGCCAGCAGCCGACCGACTAGCGGGAGGACAGACTCCTACAATGAGCAGTTCTTC CASSRPTSGRTDSYNEQFF TRBJ2-1 NA TRBV7-9 TRBD2